This T cell receptor (beta chain) was recovered during a study of blood T cell repertoires in COVID-19. Sequencing used immunoSEQ multiplex PCR; TCRdb keeps in-frame clones, though not all of them. This sample has some 48,000 clones; around 80% occur once, and the top ten carry under 6%. Membership in each cohort depended on participant-reported clinical history. Material: PBMCs or T cells enriched from blood (not recorded which). This receptor was taken from a woman aged 50 to 65 with acute COVID-19.

In nucleotides, the CDR3 is TGTGCCATCAGGACGGGTTGGGAGACCCAGTACTTC. As protein: CAIRTGWETQYF. The chain joins TRBV7-2 to TRBJ2-5; D is undetermined. This CDR3 has 12 residues. Between the trimmed V and J ends, which lost 10 bases and 5 bases, there was a span of 14 bases. Germline V gives CDR1 SGHTA, CDR2 FQGNSA.